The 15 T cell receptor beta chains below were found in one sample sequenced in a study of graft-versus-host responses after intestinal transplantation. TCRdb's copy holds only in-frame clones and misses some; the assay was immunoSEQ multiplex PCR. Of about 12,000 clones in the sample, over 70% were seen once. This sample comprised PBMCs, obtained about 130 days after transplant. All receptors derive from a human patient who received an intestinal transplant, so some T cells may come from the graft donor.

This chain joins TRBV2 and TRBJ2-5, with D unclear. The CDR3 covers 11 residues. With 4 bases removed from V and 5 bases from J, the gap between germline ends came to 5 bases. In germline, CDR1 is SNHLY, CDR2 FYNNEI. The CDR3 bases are TGTGCCAGCAGTGCCGGGGAGACCCAGTACTTC. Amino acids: CASSAGETQYF.

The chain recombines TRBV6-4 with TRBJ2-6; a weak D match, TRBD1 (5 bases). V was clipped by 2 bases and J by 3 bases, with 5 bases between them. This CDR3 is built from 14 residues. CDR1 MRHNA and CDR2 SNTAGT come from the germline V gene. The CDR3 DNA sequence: TGTGCCAGCAGTGACAGGGGTGGGGCCAACGTCCTGACTTTC. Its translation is CASSDRGGANVLTF.

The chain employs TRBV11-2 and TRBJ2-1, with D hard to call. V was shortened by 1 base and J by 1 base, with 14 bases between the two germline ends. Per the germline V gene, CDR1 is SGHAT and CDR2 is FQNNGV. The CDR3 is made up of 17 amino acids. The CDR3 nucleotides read TGTGCCAGCAGCTTAGGGGTGGGCGGTGGGTCCTACAATGAGCAGTTCTTC. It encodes CASSLGVGGGSYNEQFF.

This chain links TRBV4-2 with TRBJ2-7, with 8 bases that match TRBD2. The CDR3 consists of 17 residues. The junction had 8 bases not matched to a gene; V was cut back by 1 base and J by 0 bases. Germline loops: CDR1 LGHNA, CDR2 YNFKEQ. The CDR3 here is CASSQGLAGPSSYEQYF. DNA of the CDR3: TGTGCCAGCAGCCAAGGGTTAGCGGGGCCGAGCTCCTACGAGCAGTACTTC.

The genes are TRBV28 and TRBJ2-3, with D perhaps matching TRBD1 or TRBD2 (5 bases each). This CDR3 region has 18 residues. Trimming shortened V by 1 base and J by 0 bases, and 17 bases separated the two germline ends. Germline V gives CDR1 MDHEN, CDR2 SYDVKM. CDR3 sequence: CASSLSPGTQVSTDTQYF. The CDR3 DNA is TGTGCCAGCAGTTTATCCCCCGGGACCCAGGTTAGCACAGATACGCAGTATTTT. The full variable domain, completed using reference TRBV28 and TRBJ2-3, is DVKVTQSSRYLVKRTGEKVFLECVQDMDHENMFWYRQDPGLGLRLIYFSYDVKMKEKGDIPEGYSVSREKKERFSLILESASTNQTSMYLCASSLSPGTQVSTDTQYFGPGTRLTVL.

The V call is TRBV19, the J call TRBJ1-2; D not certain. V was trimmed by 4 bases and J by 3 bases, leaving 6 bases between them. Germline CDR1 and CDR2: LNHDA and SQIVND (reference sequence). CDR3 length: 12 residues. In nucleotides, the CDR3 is TGTGCCAGTAGTAGGACGGACTATGGCTACACCTTC. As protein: CASSRTDYGYTF. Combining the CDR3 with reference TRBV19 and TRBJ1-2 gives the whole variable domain DGGITQSPKYLFRKEGQNVTLSCEQNLNHDAMYWYRQDPGQGLRLIYYSQIVNDFQKGDIAEGYSVSREKKESFPLTVTSAQKNPTAFYLCASSRTDYGYTFGSGTRLTVV.

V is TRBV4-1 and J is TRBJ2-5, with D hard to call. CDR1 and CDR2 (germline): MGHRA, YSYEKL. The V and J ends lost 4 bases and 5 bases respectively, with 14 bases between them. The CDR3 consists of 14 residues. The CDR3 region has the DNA TGCGCCAGCAGCCCACCTTTTAGAATGGAGACCCAGTACTTC. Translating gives CASSPPFRMETQYF.

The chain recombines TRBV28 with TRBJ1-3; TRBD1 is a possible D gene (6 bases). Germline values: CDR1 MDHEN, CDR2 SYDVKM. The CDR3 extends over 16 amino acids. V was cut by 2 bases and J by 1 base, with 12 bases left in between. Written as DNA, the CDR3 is TGTGCCAGCAGTTTAGTCGGGGGGCAGTCTGGAAACACCATATATTTT. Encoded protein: CASSLVGGQSGNTIYF.

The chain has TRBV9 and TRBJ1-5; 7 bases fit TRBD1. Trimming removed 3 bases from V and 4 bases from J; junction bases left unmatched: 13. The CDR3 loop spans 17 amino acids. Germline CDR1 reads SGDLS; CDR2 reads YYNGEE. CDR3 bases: TGTGCCAGCAGCGCCCCCCCTTACCGGGACAGTAATCAGCCCCAGCATTTT. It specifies CASSAPPYRDSNQPQHF.

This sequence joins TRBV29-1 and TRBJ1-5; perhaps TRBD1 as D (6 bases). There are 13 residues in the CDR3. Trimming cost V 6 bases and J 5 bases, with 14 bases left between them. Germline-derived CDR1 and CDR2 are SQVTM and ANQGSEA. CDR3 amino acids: CSVLGQTDQPQHF. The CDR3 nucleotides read TGCAGCGTCCTCGGACAGACCGATCAGCCCCAGCATTTT. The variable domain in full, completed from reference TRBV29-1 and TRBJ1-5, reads SAVISQKPSRDICQRGTSLTIQCQVDSQVTMMFWYRQQPGQSLTLIATANQGSEATYESGFVIDKFPISRPNLTFSTLTVSNMSPEDSSIYLCSVLGQTDQPQHFGDGTRLSIL.

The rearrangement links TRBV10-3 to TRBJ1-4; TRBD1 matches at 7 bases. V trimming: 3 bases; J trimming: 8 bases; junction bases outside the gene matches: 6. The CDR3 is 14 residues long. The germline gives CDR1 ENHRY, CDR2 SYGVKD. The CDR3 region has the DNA TGTGCCATCAGTGAAGAGGGGGCGGGGGAAAAACTGTTTTTT. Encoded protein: CAISEEGAGEKLFF.

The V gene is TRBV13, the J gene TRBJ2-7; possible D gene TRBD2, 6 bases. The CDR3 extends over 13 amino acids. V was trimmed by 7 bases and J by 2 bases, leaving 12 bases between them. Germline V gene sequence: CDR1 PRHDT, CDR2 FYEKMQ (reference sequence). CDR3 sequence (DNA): TGTGCCAGCACCTCTAGGACTACCTACGAGCAGTACTTC. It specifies CASTSRTTYEQYF.

CDR3 sequence reads: CASSASAYGYTF. CDR3 sequence (DNA): TGTGCCAGCAGCGCCTCCGCCTATGGCTACACCTTC. V and J are TRBV9 and TRBJ1-2; unclear D gene. The CDR3 runs to 12 residues. V lost 3 bases to trimming and J lost 4 bases, with 7 bases between them. CDR1 is SGDLS and CDR2 is YYNGEE in the germline V gene.

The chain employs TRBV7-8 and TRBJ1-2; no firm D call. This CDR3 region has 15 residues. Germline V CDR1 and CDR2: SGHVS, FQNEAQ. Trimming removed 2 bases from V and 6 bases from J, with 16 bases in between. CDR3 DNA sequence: TGTGCCAGCAGCTTAATCCAGCCTGATAAGGATGGCTACACCTTC. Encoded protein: CASSLIQPDKDGYTF.

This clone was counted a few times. The CDR3 protein is CASSQDLGTGTRGYTF. The CDR3 DNA follows: TGTGCCAGCAGCCAAGATTTGGGGACAGGGACGAGAGGCTACACCTTC. This chain connects TRBV4-2 to TRBJ1-2, with 9 nucleotides matching TRBD1. The junction had 10 bases not matched to a gene; V was cut back by 0 bases and J by 8 bases. Germline-derived CDR1 and CDR2 are LGHNA and YNFKEQ. CDR3 length equals 16 residues.